What follows is one TCR beta chain and its context. This clonotype was seen only a few times. The antigen it recognizes is unknown. No base-level quality is on record; no much larger clone is a single base apart. All donors were healthy Caucasians. The twin cohort consisted of three pairs of female monozygotic twins, all aged roughly 18 to 30 years. The RNA used for TCR libraries was isolated from peripheral blood mononuclear cells. The data were taken from a study of identical twins (dated by TCRdb to 2016 to 2017). The study in broad terms: The study deep-sequenced TCR alpha and beta repertoires from monozygotic twins, unrelated adults of various ages and cord blood to test whether fetal clonotypes persist. To rule out contamination, the twin experiments were replicated at different times with different library preparation protocols.

CDR3 length: 12 amino acids, cysteine to phenylalanine. The CDR3 DNA has 36 bases and is translated from base 1. CDR1 and CDR2 were assigned from the germline V gene (reference sequence) as DFQATT and SNEGSKA. Trimming at the junction amounts to 3 bases on V and 8 bases on J, and the germline ends lie 13 bases apart. Library preparation used 5' RACE. These reads were obtained on an Illumina HiSeq 2000. A universal primer binding site was introduced by template switching, and a unique molecular identifier was present in the final cDNA, enabling accurate counting of TCR cDNA molecules. Specific primers in the conserved constant-segment region were used to synthesize first-strand cDNA for TCR alpha and beta chains. To control for contamination, every cDNA library carried two barcodes: a SMART-Mk sample barcode plus Illumina barcodes. TruSeq adapter sequences and Illumina sample barcodes were added in two successive PCR steps. TCR alpha and beta cDNA libraries were sequenced on the Illumina HiSeq platform with custom primers. As for how the authors treated the data: MiGEC processed the raw reads to extract unique molecular identifiers, while MiXCR was used to determine the CDR3 positions. For each individual, recombination models were inferred using an EM algorithm with the repgenHMM and IGoR tools. The analysis of shared clonotypes was done with the tcR package in R, with sharing normalized by the product of cloneset sizes. Out-of-frame nonproductive sequences were analyzed to study raw recombination free of thymic and clonal selection effects. The public reads were run again by TCRdb, first through fastp at Q25 and then through MiXCR, and only productive beta chains were kept. For every CDR3 protein sequence, its rows merge into one entry that carries the most common genes and DNA. TCRdb's processing, not the authors', yielded these V and J calls. Across this sample there are hundreds of thousands of distinct CDR3 sequences, with approximately 18% seen only once. The top ten clones comprise around 12% of the sample.

Broad study findings and their caveats: Because the same donors could not be followed over many years, the conclusions relied on cross-sectional statistical analysis. Out-of-frame TCR alpha sequences shared between twins showed an excess of low generation-probability sequences compared with coincidental sharing between unrelated individuals. Zero-insertion analyses could be partly confounded by invariant T cells such as MAIT and iNKT, though diverse VJ usage argued against such confounding for most clonotypes. Excess twin sharing in beta out-of-frame sequences was weaker because fewer shared sequences lowered the signal-to-noise ratio. Recombination models systematically underestimated out-of-frame TCR alpha sharing in monozygotic twins but agreed with sharing between unrelated individuals. Fewer insertions were carried by abundant cord blood beta clonotypes; a weaker similar trend was observed in young adult naive repertoires, while no such trend was observed in memory repertoires.

These data were likewise used in another study, on T cells expressing NK-cell markers. Per that second paper: TCR beta-chain repertoires were profiled in sorted CD3+CD56+NKG2C+, CD3+CD56+NKG2C- and CD3+CD56-NKG2C+ T-cell subsets from fewer than 10 donors. Among the eight sequenced donors, seven were HCMV-seropositive and one was HCMV-seronegative. To restrict sorting to alphabetaTCR-expressing T cells, an anti-gammadeltaTCR antibody was added in several experiments. For 5 or 6 donors, the dominant CD3+CD56+NKG2C+ clonotypes were among the top 10 CD8+ clonotypes and accounted for roughly 1.0-8% of CD8+ T cells. Those dominant clonotypes were again the most abundant among CD3+CD56-NKG2C+ cells in a few donors, at about 25-60.1%. It remained unclear whether the expanded NKG2C-expressing T cell clones were specific for HCMV antigens. The eight sequenced donors were randomly selected healthy volunteers, three men and five women. A commercial ELISA kit detecting HCMV-specific IgG in serum was used to determine HCMV serostatus. For roughly 6 donors, bulk peripheral blood T-cell repertoires were additionally sequenced from unsorted PBMC. MIGEC handled demultiplexing of the reads and grouping by UMI, while MiTCR was used to assemble and quantify clonotypes. Only TCR cDNA sequences supported by at least two reads were kept to exclude erroneous sequences. Downstream repertoire analysis used the tcR package, and clonotypes were matched across fractions by CDR3 nucleotide sequence plus V segment. VDJmatch was used to annotate antigen specificity against VDJdb, with one amino acid substitution in CDR3 permitted.

This chain is built from TRBV20-1 and TRBJ1-2, with a tentative D gene TRBD1 over 6 matching bases. Sequencing was carried out using PBMCs. The source of this sequence is a woman aged 18-29 years in good health. The bases read TGCAGTGCTAGGGAGGGGGGCGAGGGCTACACCTTC. It translates as CSAREGGEGYTF.